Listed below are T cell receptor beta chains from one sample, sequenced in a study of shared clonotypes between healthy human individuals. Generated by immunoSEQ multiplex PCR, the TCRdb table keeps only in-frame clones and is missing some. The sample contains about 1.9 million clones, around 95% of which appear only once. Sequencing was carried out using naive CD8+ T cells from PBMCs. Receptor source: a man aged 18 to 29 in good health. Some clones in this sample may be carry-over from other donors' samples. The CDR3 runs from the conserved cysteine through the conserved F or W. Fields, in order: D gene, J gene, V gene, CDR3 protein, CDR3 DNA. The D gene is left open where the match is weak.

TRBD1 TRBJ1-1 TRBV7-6 CASSLRTGLPTEAFF TGTGCCAGCAGCCTAAGGACAGGGCTGCCCACTGAAGCTTTCTTT
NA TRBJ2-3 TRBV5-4 CASSLVDSLVPGPEADTQYF TGTGCCAGCAGCTTGGTAGACTCTCTGGTACCGGGCCCCGAGGCAGATACGCAGTATTTT
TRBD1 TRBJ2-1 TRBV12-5 CASGLVLPTGTEPYNEQFF TGTGCTAGTGGTTTGGTACTCCCCACCGGGACAGAGCCCTACAATGAGCAGTTCTTC
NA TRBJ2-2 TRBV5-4 CASSLETGELFF TGTGCCAGCAGCCTGGAGACCGGGGAGCTGTTTTTT
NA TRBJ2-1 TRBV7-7 CASSPQLGGPYNEQFF TGTGCCAGCAGCCCCCAACTGGGGGGGCCATACAATGAGCAGTTCTTC
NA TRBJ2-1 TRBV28 CASESYNEQFF TGTGCCTCAGAGAGTTACAATGAGCAGTTCTTC
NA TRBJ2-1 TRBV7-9 CASSFQGEQFF TGTGCCAGCAGCTTTCAGGGTGAGCAGTTCTTC
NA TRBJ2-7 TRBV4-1 CASSQDRAAYEQYF TGCGCCAGCAGCCAAGATAGGGCGGCCTACGAGCAGTACTTC
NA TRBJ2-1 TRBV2 CASSVQGTEQFF TGTGCCAGCAGTGTACAGGGTACTGAGCAGTTCTTC
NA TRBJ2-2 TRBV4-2 CASSPDYRGTGELFF TGTGCCAGCAGCCCAGACTACCGCGGCACCGGGGAGCTGTTTTTT
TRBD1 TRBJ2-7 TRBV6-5 CATGSAGTGYYEQYF TGTGCCACCGGAAGTGCCGGGACAGGGTACTACGAGCAGTACTTC
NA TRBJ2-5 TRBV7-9 CASSFPRATQETQYF TGTGCCAGCAGCTTCCCAAGGGCCACTCAAGAGACCCAGTACTTC